This T cell receptor (beta chain) was identified in a study of T cell changes during pregnancy in multiple sclerosis. Some clones are missing from TCRdb's copy, which holds only in-frame ones; the method was immunoSEQ multiplex PCR. The data contain around 69,000 clones, around nine tenths of them seen just once; the ten biggest clones take up approximately 2%. CDR3 length: 14 amino acids. In germline, CDR1 is SGHVS, CDR2 FQNEAQ. The trim removed 5 bases at V and 3 bases at J, leaving 4 bases unmatched. The receptor was isolated from a female donor in good health, enrolled as a control in a pregnancy study. The chain employs TRBV7-8 and TRBJ2-1; 7 bases agree with TRBD1. The sequencing used peripheral blood, collected in the second trimester of pregnancy. The CDR3 here is CASSPQGVYNEQFF. CDR3 DNA sequence: TGTGCCAGCAGCCCCCAGGGGGTCTACAATGAGCAGTTCTTC.